This TCR beta chain is from a study of T cells after yellow fever vaccination. The 5'RACE template-switching step produced TCR cDNA and added a universal primer site and UMIs. TCRdb itself ran the 5' RACE reads through MiXCR, one entry per CDR3 protein. The repertoire holds 100,000 to 150,000 distinct CDR3 sequences, with 15% as singletons. About this clonotype: The target antigen is unknown.

The CDR3 covers 13 residues. CDR1 and CDR2 from the germline V gene are SGHVS and FQNEAQ. Trimming took 5 bases from V and 2 from J, leaving 10 bases between them. Study-wide results and caveats: A small proportion of clonotypes was detected in both the CD4 and CD8 compartments. Highly abundant clonotypes carried over from the bulk population could end up in FACS-sorted repertoires as contaminants. Most primary-vaccination clones reappeared after the booster (about 97% CD4, 85% to 90% CD8).

The rearrangement links TRBV7-8 to TRBJ2-7; a possible D gene is TRBD1 (7 bases). This receptor was obtained from a man between 18 and 29 years old who received the YFV17D yellow fever vaccine. This material consisted of CD8+ T cells sorted from PBMCs, taken 5 days after the yellow fever booster vaccination. The DNA of the CDR3 is TGTGCCAGCAGCCGGGGGACAGCCTACGAGCAGTACTTC. Translating gives CASSRGTAYEQYF.